These 23 T cell receptor beta chains were all obtained from the same sample, sequenced in a study of blood T cell repertoires in COVID-19. Produced via immunoSEQ multiplex PCR; TCRdb's table is partial and in-frame only. The table lists roughly 310,000 clones, approximately 87% of them singletons. The specimen was peripheral blood. The receptors derive from a woman between 45 and 65 years old with active or convalescent COVID-19.

This chain connects TRBV3-1 (or the pseudogene TRBV3-2) to TRBJ2-7; 7 bases are a match to TRBD1. J lost 3 bases, V lost 4 bases, and 12 bases had no gene match. Germline CDR1 is LGHDT and CDR2 is YNNKEL (reference sequence). The CDR3 sequence is 16 residues long. The CDR3 protein is CASSRYPIGQVYEQYF. In DNA, the CDR3 is TGTGCCAGCAGCCGCTACCCAATCGGACAGGTCTACGAGCAGTACTTC.

The chain couples TRBV6-5 to TRBJ1-4, with 7 bases matching TRBD1. The CDR3 runs 15 residues. Trimming cost V 6 bases and J 10 bases; bases outside gene matches: 14. The germline CDR1 and CDR2 sequences are MNHEY and SVGAGI. The CDR3 DNA reads TGTGCCAGCAGCCTCGGGACAGCCCGGGGGGGAAAACTGTTTTTT. Residues: CASSLGTARGGKLFF.

The chain couples TRBV7-2 to TRBJ2-2; D not resolved. Trimming stripped 5 bases from V and 4 bases from J, with 5 bases between. CDR3 length equals 12 residues. Germline loops: CDR1 SGHTA, CDR2 FQGNSA. The CDR3 nucleotides read TGTGCCAGCAGCATTATCACCGGGGAGCTGTTTTTT. It yields the protein CASSIITGELFF.

This chain joins TRBV30 and TRBJ2-7, with D tentatively TRBD1 (6 bases). Germline assignment: CDR1 GTSNPN and CDR2 SVGIG (reference sequence). V gave up 5 bases and J gave up 3 bases, with 20 bases separating them. This CDR3 contains 15 residues. The CDR3 spells CAWGSTGQGIYEQYF. The CDR3 nucleotides read TGTGCCTGGGGTAGTACAGGGCAGGGAATCTACGAGCAGTACTTC. The whole variable domain, filled in from reference TRBV30 and TRBJ2-7, reads SQTIHQWPATLVQPVGSPLSLECTVEGTSNPNLYWYRQAAGRGLQLLFYSVGIGQISSEVPQNLSASRPQDRQFILSSKKLLLSDSGFYLCAWGSTGQGIYEQYFGPGTRLTVT.

This chain connects TRBV27 to TRBJ2-7, with 9 positions matching TRBD2. This CDR3 is built from 15 residues. Germline V CDR1 and CDR2: MNHEY, SMNVEV (reference sequence). V was pared by 2 bases and J by 1 base, with 3 bases of the junction left unmatched. CDR3 nucleotide sequence: TGTGCCAGCAGTTTAAATCTAGCGGGGTCCTACGAGCAGTACTTC. It translates to CASSLNLAGSYEQYF.

This clone was detected once. This same CDR3 is encoded by further DNA sequences in the sample. The V gene is TRBV30, the J gene TRBJ1-5, with 8 bases lining up with TRBD1. CDR1 and CDR2 from the germline V gene are GTSNPN and SVGIG (reference sequence). The CDR3 runs to 13 residues. The J segment lost 4 bases and the V segment lost 1 base, leaving 0 bases of the junction unmatched. The CDR3: CAWSDRGNQPQHF. The CDR3 nucleotides read TGTGCCTGGAGTGACAGGGGGAATCAGCCCCAGCATTTT.

V is TRBV7-2 and J is TRBJ2-1; possibly TRBD1 for D (6 bases). The length of the CDR3 is 12 residues. The germline CDR1 and CDR2 sequences are SGHTA and FQGNSA. The V gene lost 6 bases and the J gene lost 6 bases, with 9 bases spanning the gap. CDR3 region: CASRIQGNEQFF. Here the CDR3 DNA reads TGTGCCAGCAGGATACAGGGCAATGAGCAGTTCTTC.

The chain combines TRBV3-1 (or the pseudogene TRBV3-2) with TRBJ2-7, with 11 bases fitting TRBD1. The junction had 16 bases not matched to a gene; V was cut back by 1 base and J by 5 bases. Per germline, CDR1 LGHDT and CDR2 YNNKEL (reference sequence). CDR3 length equals 19 residues. CDR3 DNA sequence: TGTGCCAGCAGCCAAGGCCGGGACAGGGGGGGAGTTGCATCCCACGAGCAGTACTTC. This translates into CASSQGRDRGGVASHEQYF.

The rearrangement links TRBV1 to TRBJ1-2. TRBV1 is marked as a pseudogene. This CDR3 contains 14 residues. As DNA, the CDR3 is TGCACCAGCAGCCAAGATGGAGGGGAATATGGCTACACCTTC. It is translated as CTSSQDGGEYGYTF.

The V gene is TRBV5-8, the J gene TRBJ1-1; D may be TRBD1 (5 bases). The CDR3 contains 15 residues. The germline CDR1 and CDR2 sequences are SGHTS and YDEGEE. Trimming removed 2 bases from V and 2 bases from J, with 13 bases in between. In DNA, the CDR3 is TGTGCCAGCAGCTTCCAACGACAGAGTAACACTGAAGCTTTCTTT. Translating gives CASSFQRQSNTEAFF.

This clone showed up just a few times. V usage is TRBV18 and J usage is TRBJ2-1; 9 bases agree with TRBD1. Germline CDR1 and CDR2: KGHSH and LQKENI. The CDR3 sequence is 14 residues long. The V gene end was trimmed by 0 bases and the J gene end by 9 bases; junction bases not matched to a gene: 3. The CDR3 bases are TGTGCCAGCTCACCACCGGGACAGGGAGGTGAGCAGTTCTTC. Its translation: CASSPPGQGGEQFF.

This clone appeared once. J is TRBJ2-3 and V is TRBV20-1, with D possibly TRBD1 on 6 matching bases. Germline V gene sequence: CDR1 DFQATT, CDR2 SNEGSKA (reference sequence). The CDR3 loop spans 11 amino acids. The ends were cut back, 5 bases at V and 14 bases at J, with 17 bases in the middle. As DNA, the CDR3 is TGCAGTGCTCAACAGGGAGATGCAGGGTATTTT. Translation: CSAQQGDAGYF.

The CDR3 sequence is CAWSRGGSPLHF. The CDR3 nucleotides read TGTGCCTGGAGCCGCGGCGGTTCACCCCTCCACTTT. The chain recombines TRBV30 with TRBJ1-6; D remains ambiguous. The CDR3 contains 12 residues. Trimming cost V 3 bases and J 9 bases, with 9 bases left between them. In germline, CDR1 is GTSNPN, CDR2 SVGIG (reference sequence).

The V call is TRBV6-2 or TRBV6-3, the J call TRBJ1-2; tentatively, D is TRBD1 (5 bases). Germline V gene sequence: CDR1 MNHEY, CDR2 SVGEGT. Trimming shortened V by 4 bases and J by 10 bases, and 19 bases separated the two germline ends. The CDR3 loop spans 14 amino acids. The CDR3 DNA is TGTGCCAGCAGTTCCCCTCCGGGACTCACCGACTACACCTTC. Translating it yields CASSSPPGLTDYTF.

This clone occurred many times. This chain joins TRBV4-1 and TRBJ1-2, with a weak D call TRBD1 (6 bases). This CDR3 region has 15 residues. From germline, CDR1 is MGHRA and CDR2 YSYEKL. V gave up 5 bases and J gave up 4 bases, with 17 bases separating them. As DNA, the CDR3 is TGCGCCAGCAGCGCGGAACAGGGTCAGTTCTATGGCTACACCTTC. As protein: CASSAEQGQFYGYTF.

The gene calls are TRBV30 and TRBJ2-3; the match to TRBD1 covers 9 bases. CDR1 is GTSNPN, CDR2 SVGIG, per germline (reference sequence). V lost 8 bases and J lost 3; bases outside the gene matches: 6. This CDR3 contains 13 residues. CDR3 DNA sequence: TGTGCCAGGGACAGGGAGGGGACAGATACGCAGTATTTT. It translates to CARDREGTDTQYF.

The CDR3 DNA sequence: TGCAGCGTCGGAGGGGCGGATGGGATTGACCAGCCTCCGTACAATGAGCAGTTCTTC. It codes for CSVGGADGIDQPPYNEQFF. The chain couples TRBV29-1 to TRBJ2-1; D is possibly TRBD2 (6 bases). Per the germline V gene, CDR1 is SQVTM and CDR2 is ANQGSEA. This CDR3 spans 19 amino acids. Trimming left V 6 bases short and J 4 bases short, with 31 bases between.

The table lists this clone with a few counts. The V and J genes are TRBV19 and TRBJ2-4; a possible D gene is TRBD1 (5 bases). Per the germline V gene, CDR1 is LNHDA and CDR2 is SQIVND (reference sequence). The length of the CDR3 is 14 residues. The V and J ends lost 9 bases and 1 base respectively, with 13 bases between them. The CDR3 bases are TGTGCCAGCGCCCTAGGGGATGCCAAAAACATTCAGTACTTC. Translation gives CASALGDAKNIQYF.

The chain couples TRBV27 to TRBJ2-3; 12 positions agree with TRBD2. CDR3 size: 16 residues. The trim removed 6 bases at V and 5 bases at J, leaving 9 bases unmatched. Germline CDR1 MNHEY, CDR2 SMNVEV (reference sequence). In DNA, the CDR3 is TGTGCCAGCAGACCTGGACTAGCGGGGATGGTAGATACGCAGTATTTT. It yields the protein CASRPGLAGMVDTQYF.

The table lists this clone with a count of one. The chain couples TRBV9 to TRBJ2-2, with D perhaps TRBD1 (6 bases). Trimming took off 0 bases at V and 5 bases at J, with 11 bases between the two ends. Looked up from germline, CDR1 is SGDLS and CDR2 is YYNGEE. This CDR3 contains 15 residues. The CDR3 protein is CASSVGQGSTGELFF. In DNA, the CDR3 is TGTGCCAGCAGCGTAGGGCAGGGGTCGACCGGGGAGCTGTTTTTT.

The J gene is TRBJ1-1, the V gene TRBV6-5, with no clear D. Germline lookup yields CDR1 MNHEY and CDR2 SVGAGI. The CDR3 runs to 15 residues. V was clipped by 0 bases and J by 3 bases, with 11 bases between them. In DNA, the CDR3 is TGTGCCAGCAGTTACTCCGGGAAAGGAGACACTGAAGCTTTCTTT. Translation gives CASSYSGKGDTEAFF.

The J gene is TRBJ1-6, the V gene TRBV5-1; D is unresolved. CDR3 size: 14 residues. V lost 0 bases and J lost 5, with 6 bases in between. Per germline, CDR1 SGHRS and CDR2 YFSETQ. CDR3 region: CASSLGHNNSPLHF. CDR3 nucleotide sequence: TGCGCCAGCAGCTTGGGACATAATAATTCACCCCTCCACTTT.

V and J are TRBV5-4 and TRBJ1-2; 7 bases map to TRBD1. V dropped 0 bases and J dropped 8; count of bases not matched to a gene: 13. The CDR3 spans 16 residues. The germline gives CDR1 SGHNT, CDR2 YYREEE (reference sequence). This CDR3 is CASSLGGTDIALGYTF. The CDR3 nucleotides are TGTGCCAGCAGCTTGGGTGGGACAGACATAGCTCTGGGCTACACCTTC.